These 19 T cell receptor beta chains were all obtained from the same sample, sequenced in a study of cytomegalovirus exposure and HLA in healthy donors. With 60 Vbeta and 13 Jbeta primers, the PCR was carried out. TCRdb keeps only in-frame clones here, not all; method: immunoSEQ multiplex PCR. The repertoire holds around 130,000 clones, with around 77% as singletons. Sample: PBMCs. All receptors come from a woman aged 55-69 years in good health and CMV-seronegative.

The chain couples TRBV4-1 to TRBJ2-7, with D possibly matching TRBD2 (6 bases). Germline values: CDR1 MGHRA, CDR2 YSYEKL. Deletions cut 0 bases from V and 4 bases from J, with 13 bases between. The CDR3 runs to 15 residues. CDR3 loop: CASSQEDYPHYEQYF. The CDR3 DNA reads as TGCGCCAGCAGCCAAGAGGACTATCCCCATTACGAGCAGTACTTC.

The chain has TRBV7-3 and TRBJ2-6, with D perhaps matching TRBD1 (5 bases). Germline loops: CDR1 SGHTA, CDR2 FQGTGA. This CDR3 is 15 amino acids long. With 6 bases removed from V and 0 bases from J, the gap between germline ends came to 9 bases. The CDR3 region has the DNA TGTGCCAGCAGGCAGGGATCCTCTGGGGCCAACGTCCTGACTTTC. Translating gives CASRQGSSGANVLTF.

V and J are TRBV6-5 and TRBJ2-1; 7 nucleotides align to TRBD2. The trim removed 2 bases at V and 8 bases at J, leaving 6 bases unmatched. The CDR3 totals 14 residues. The germline CDR1 and CDR2 sequences are MNHEY and SVGAGI. The CDR3 protein is CASSYLLGGDEQFF. As DNA, the CDR3 is TGTGCCAGCAGTTACCTGCTGGGGGGGGATGAGCAGTTCTTC.

This clone was picked up a small number of times. This rearrangement joins TRBV4-2 to TRBJ2-3; possible D gene TRBD2, 6 bases. CDR1 LGHNA and CDR2 YNFKEQ come from the germline V gene. This CDR3 has 12 amino acids. V was pared by 6 bases and J by 5 bases, with 9 bases between. For the CDR3, the DNA is TGTGCCAGCAGGGGGGGTGGAGATACGCAGTATTTT. Residues: CASRGGGDTQYF.

The rearrangement uses TRBV9 and TRBJ1-6; D might be TRBD1 (5 bases). Germline V gene data show CDR1 as SGDLS and CDR2 as YYNGEE. The V end lost 0 bases, the J end lost 2 bases, and 12 bases lay between the germline ends. This CDR3 is 17 amino acids long. This chain's CDR3 is CASSVEGTQAYNSPLHF. The CDR3 DNA is TGTGCCAGCAGCGTAGAAGGGACTCAGGCCTATAATTCACCCCTCCACTTT.

The V call is TRBV5-1, the J call TRBJ1-1; a possible D gene is TRBD1 (6 bases). Germline-derived CDR1 and CDR2 are SGHRS and YFSETQ. V was pared by 0 bases and J by 5 bases, with 11 bases between. The CDR3 extends over 14 amino acids. CDR3 coding DNA: TGCGCCAGCAGCTTGGAGGGGGGGGAAACTGAAGCTTTCTTT. The encoded protein is CASSLEGGETEAFF.

This clone was detected only a few times. The V and J genes are TRBV30 and TRBJ1-1; 9 nucleotides line up with TRBD1. J gave up 5 bases and V 7 bases, and 8 bases lay outside the gene matches. CDR3 length equals 13 residues. Germline CDR1 is GTSNPN and CDR2 is SVGIG (reference sequence). CDR3 sequence (DNA): TGTGCCTTGGTATTGGACAGGGGTACTGAAGCTTTCTTT. Its translation: CALVLDRGTEAFF.

The chain combines TRBV7-3 with TRBJ2-1, with D possibly TRBD2 on 5 matching bases. Germline CDR1 is SGHTA and CDR2 is FQGTGA. The CDR3 is made up of 17 amino acids. V was clipped by 5 bases and J by 0 bases, with 17 bases between them. The CDR3, as DNA: TGTGCCAGCAGCCCTGTGTCGGGTACTAGCTCCTACAATGAGCAGTTCTTC. Translation gives CASSPVSGTSSYNEQFF.

The rearrangement links TRBV5-6 to TRBJ2-5; unclear D gene. The DNA end is more similar to TRBJ2-7, so the J call may be wrong. The length of the CDR3 is 12 residues. The germline V gene encodes CDR1 SGHDT and CDR2 YYEEEE. CDR3 bases: TGTGCCAGCAGCTTAAAGAGCTACGAGCAGTACTTC. Encoded protein: CASSLKSYEQYF.

The chain uses TRBV19 and TRBJ2-1; 9 bases agree with TRBD2. The CDR3 length is 15 residues. V trimming: 6 bases; J trimming: 7 bases; junction bases outside the gene matches: 10. Looked up from germline, CDR1 is LNHDA and CDR2 is SQIVND (reference sequence). The CDR3 here is CASSPKRGASNEQFF. The DNA for the CDR3 is TGTGCCAGTAGCCCGAAGCGGGGGGCTTCAAATGAGCAGTTCTTC.

The chain couples TRBV30 to TRBJ2-7; 9 bases are shared with TRBD2. V lost 3 bases and J lost 0; bases outside the gene matches: 12. This CDR3 has 17 residues. Germline loops: CDR1 GTSNPN, CDR2 SVGIG (reference sequence). The CDR3 protein is CAWSRSTAGGSSYEQYF. DNA of the CDR3: TGTGCCTGGAGCAGAAGTACAGCGGGAGGATCCTCCTACGAGCAGTACTTC.

The DNA of the CDR3 is TGTGCCAGCAGCCGGGACTCTGAAGCTTTCTTT. It yields the protein CASSRDSEAFF. The V and J genes are TRBV5-6 and TRBJ1-1; weak D call: TRBD1 (5 bases). Trimming shortened V by 4 bases and J by 6 bases, and 7 bases separated the two germline ends. Germline CDR1 is SGHDT and CDR2 is YYEEEE. The CDR3 totals 11 residues. The whole variable domain, remainder taken from reference TRBV5-6 and TRBJ1-1, is DAGVTQSPTHLIKTRGQQVTLRCSPKSGHDTVSWYQQALGQGPQFIFQYYEEEERQRGNFPDRFSGHQFPNYSSELNVNALLLGDSALYLCASSRDSEAFFGQGTRLTVV.

This clone was observed a few times. J is TRBJ2-4 and V is TRBV5-1; D possibly corresponds to TRBD1 (5 bases). In germline, CDR1 is SGHRS, CDR2 YFSETQ. Trimming left V 1 base short and J 9 bases short, with 23 bases between. The CDR3 sequence is 17 residues long. In DNA, the CDR3 is TGCGCCAGCAGCTTGACTGTGGCGCAGGGCCCCCAAGGCATTCAGTACTTC. Its protein is CASSLTVAQGPQGIQYF.

Here the CDR3 reads CASSFPPSGDSYEQYF. The CDR3 region has the DNA TGCGCCAGCAGCTTTCCCCCTAGCGGGGACTCCTACGAGCAGTACTTC. The chain links TRBV5-1 to TRBJ2-5, with 9 bases fitting TRBD2. TRBJ2-7 explains the end of the DNA better; the J call may be wrong. CDR1 is SGHRS and CDR2 is YFSETQ in the germline V gene. CDR3 length: 16 residues.

This chain joins TRBV28 and TRBJ2-2, with unresolved D. Germline V gene data show CDR1 as MDHEN and CDR2 as SYDVKM. V lost 2 bases to trimming and J lost 4 bases, with 11 bases between them. The CDR3 runs 15 residues. CDR3 sequence (DNA): TGTGCCAGCAGTTTAGTGGGCGAGAGCACCGGGGAGCTGTTTTTT. Translating it yields CASSLVGESTGELFF. Variable domain in full (rest from reference TRBV28 and TRBJ2-2): DVKVTQSSRYLVKRTGEKVFLECVQDMDHENMFWYRQDPGLGLRLIYFSYDVKMKEKGDIPEGYSVSREKKERFSLILESASTNQTSMYLCASSLVGESTGELFFGEGSRLTVL.

This chain joins TRBV11-1 and TRBJ2-1; TRBD2 matches 10 bases. The V and J ends lost 4 bases and 3 bases, in that order; junction bases with no gene match: 6. The germline V gene encodes CDR1 SGHAT and CDR2 FQDESV (reference sequence). The CDR3 loop spans 16 amino acids. The CDR3 nucleotides are TGTGCCAGCAGCTCCCGACTAGCGGGTATCTACAATGAGCAGTTCTTC. Translation gives CASSSRLAGIYNEQFF.

This clone was detected only once. The chain links TRBV5-4 to TRBJ2-5; 12 bases align to TRBD2. Germline CDR1 is SGHNT and CDR2 is YYREEE (reference sequence). The ends lost 0 bases at V and 4 bases at J; junction bases unmatched: 7. The CDR3 spans 17 residues. The CDR3 region is CASSLAVTSGGGETQYF. The CDR3 DNA follows: TGTGCCAGCAGCTTGGCAGTGACTAGCGGGGGAGGAGAGACCCAGTACTTC.

This chain uses TRBV5-1 with TRBJ1-5, with D unresolved. The V gene lost 0 bases and the J gene lost 2 bases, with 9 bases spanning the gap. The CDR3 covers 15 residues. From germline, CDR1 is SGHRS and CDR2 YFSETQ. CDR3 loop: CASSLGPEGNQPQHF. Written as DNA, the CDR3 is TGCGCCAGCAGCTTGGGACCGGAGGGCAATCAGCCCCAGCATTTT.

The chain joins TRBV30 to TRBJ2-5; 7 nucleotides agree with TRBD2. The trim removed 1 base at V and 4 bases at J, leaving 0 bases unmatched. This CDR3 region has 12 residues. Germline values: CDR1 GTSNPN, CDR2 SVGIG (reference sequence). The CDR3 nucleotides read TGTGCCTGGAGTGGGGGGGGAGAGACCCAGTACTTC. Translation: CAWSGGGETQYF.